These T cell receptor beta chains were read from a single sample in a study of CD8+ T cells in alopecia areata. The table came from immunoSEQ multiplex PCR; TCRdb's copy has only in-frame clones and leaves some out. Counted here are 90,000 to 150,000 clones, roughly two fifths occurring once; the ten biggest clones make up 2.5% to 3.5%. The sequenced sample consisted of CD4+ T cells sorted from blood. The receptors here all came from a human donor with alopecia areata. Each CDR3 is given with its conserved first and last residue. A D gene is named only where the DNA matches it firmly. Not all rows give a size; the values are once, few, many and, for expanded clones, a class.

TRBV7-3,TRBJ1-1,NA,NA,TGTGCCAGCAGCTACGGGGCCCGGGGGGACACTGAAGCTTTCTTT,CASSYGARGDTEAFF
TRBV6-5,TRBJ2-7,NA,NA,TGTGCCAGGGCTAAAGGGCAGTACTTC,CARAKGQYF
TRBV5-1,TRBJ1-4,NA,NA,TGCGCCAGCAGCCTTAGCCCTGCAACTAATGAAAAACTGTTTTTT,CASSLSPATNEKLFF
TRBV5-4,TRBJ2-5,NA,NA,TGTGCCAGCAGCAACCCCGAACTAGAGACCCAGTACTTC,CASSNPELETQYF
TRBV7-9,TRBJ2-3,NA,NA,TGTGCCAGCAGCTTAGCCCCCCGCGGGAATACGCAGTATTTT,CASSLAPRGNTQYF
TRBV30,TRBJ1-5,TRBD1,NA,TGTGCCTCCTCAAGGGGACAGAATCAGCCCCAGCATTTT,CASSRGQNQPQHF
TRBV6-7,TRBJ2-3,NA,NA,TGTGCCAGCAGTCGCCCGCCCACTACTGGGGGAGATACGCAGTATTTT,CASSRPPTTGGDTQYF
TRBV5-1,TRBJ2-1,NA,NA,TGCGCCAGCAGCTTGGCACCTACCTACAATGAGCAGTTCTTC,CASSLAPTYNEQFF
TRBV9,TRBJ2-5,TRBD1,NA,TGTGCCAGCGGAGCGACAGGGACGGCCCAAGAGACCCAGTACTTC,CASGATGTAQETQYF
TRBV14,TRBJ1-1,TRBD1,few,TGTGCCAGCAGCCAGATCAGGGGGCGGGCCACTGAAGCTTTCTTT,CASSQIRGRATEAFF
TRBV7-9,TRBJ2-7,NA,few,TGTGCCAGCAGCTTAGCCGGGACGGTCGACGAGCAGTACTTC,CASSLAGTVDEQYF
TRBV7-9,TRBJ2-7,NA,many,TGTGCCACCGGGGGCAGGGCGACCTACGAGCAGTACTTC,CATGGRATYEQYF
TRBV5-1,TRBJ2-2,TRBD1,NA,TGCGCCAGCAGCTTCGCGGCACAGGGGGCTGGCGGGGAGCTGTTTTTT,CASSFAAQGAGGELFF
TRBV7-2,TRBJ1-2,TRBD1,NA,TGTGCCAGCAGCTCGGACAGGGCTAACTATGGCTACACCTTC,CASSSDRANYGYTF
TRBV29-1,TRBJ2-3,TRBD1,NA,TGCAGCGCCCACCGGGACAGGGCTCAGGATACGCAGTATTTT,CSAHRDRAQDTQYF
TRBV29-1,TRBJ2-7,TRBD2,few,TGCAGCGTTGAGTGGGCTAGCGGGAGCTACGAGCAGTACTTC,CSVEWASGSYEQYF
TRBV28,TRBJ1-4,NA,NA,TGTGCCAGCAGTCCCCTCGGCGGGGCGAAAACTAATGAAAAACTGTTTTTT,CASSPLGGAKTNEKLFF
TRBV7-3,TRBJ2-3,TRBD2,NA,TGTGCCAGCAGCGTCAGGGCGGGGAGGGGCTACACAGATACGCAGTATTTT,CASSVRAGRGYTDTQYF
TRBV28,TRBJ2-4,NA,few,TGTGCCAGCCAAGGGACAGCCAAAAACATTCAGTACTTC,CASQGTAKNIQYF
TRBV29-1,TRBJ2-1,NA,NA,TGCAGCGTCCCCGGACAGCCTCAGGGACACAATGAGCAGTTCTTC,CSVPGQPQGHNEQFF
TRBV5-1,TRBJ2-2,TRBD1,NA,TGCGCCAGCAGCTTGAGTACAGGGGGCACCGGGGAGCTGTTTTTT,CASSLSTGGTGELFF
TRBV11-2,TRBJ1-1,NA,NA,TGTGCCAGCAGCTTAGCCCCCCCGGGACGGCGGAACACTGAAGCTTTCTTT,CASSLAPPGRRNTEAFF
TRBV4-3,TRBJ1-3,NA,few,TGCGCCAGCAGCCAAGATTTAGAGTCTGGAAACACCATATATTTT,CASSQDLESGNTIYF
TRBV29-1,TRBJ1-2,NA,NA,TGCAGCGCCCAGAACAGTGGATCCGGCTACACCTTC,CSAQNSGSGYTF
TRBV19,TRBJ1-1,TRBD1,NA,TGTGCCAGTAGTATGGGACAGCTGAACACTGAAGCTTTCTTT,CASSMGQLNTEAFF
TRBV11-2,TRBJ2-7,TRBD1,few,TGTGCCAGCAGCTTGGACAGGGGGCCCTACGAGCAGTACTTC,CASSLDRGPYEQYF
TRBV27,TRBJ2-7,NA,NA,TGTGCCAGCAGTTTGCCGGACACCCTCCCCTACGAGCAGTACTTC,CASSLPDTLPYEQYF
TRBV30,TRBJ2-2,NA,few,TGTGCCTGGGAAGTCACCGGGGAGCTGTTTTTT,CAWEVTGELFF
TRBV7-2,TRBJ2-3,NA,NA,TGTGCCAGCAGCTTACCAAAAGGAGATACGCAGTATTTT,CASSLPKGDTQYF
TRBV29-1,TRBJ1-1,TRBD1,few,TGCAGCGGAAGGGACAGCATGAACACTGAAGCTTTCTTT,CSGRDSMNTEAFF
TRBV29-1,TRBJ2-7,TRBD2,NA,TGCAGCATTAGCGGGGCGGTCTCCTACGAGCAGTACTTC,CSISGAVSYEQYF
TRBV29-1,TRBJ2-1,TRBD2,few,TGCAGCGTCCGGGGACTAGCCATTACGACTGAGCAGTTCTTC,CSVRGLAITTEQFF
TRBV25-1,TRBJ2-7,TRBD1,NA,TGTGCCAGCAGGGGGGACAGGGGACTTCGAGGCGAGCAGTACTTC,CASRGDRGLRGEQYF